This TCR beta chain originates from a study of sequential checkpoint blockade in melanoma. Trimming cost V 6 bases and J 2 bases, with 16 bases left between them. Per the germline V gene, CDR1 is KGHSH and CDR2 is LQKENI. There are 16 residues in the CDR3. Described treatment: randomized to nivolumab then ipilimumab (arm A) or the reverse (arm B). Live CD3+CD8+ CD19− CD56− cells were sorted from PBMCs. This table comes from immunoSEQ multiplex PCR, and its TCRdb copy is limited to in-frame clones, with some not included. The data hold 20,000 or so clones, with about 86% observed a single time. The sequenced sample was CD8+ T cells sorted from blood (inferred from file names), obtained from a patient given nivolumab and ipilimumab in sequence. The J gene is TRBJ2-2, the V gene TRBV18; D is perhaps TRBD2 (6 bases). The TCR comes from a human donor with melanoma. The DNA for the CDR3 is TGTGCCAGCTCGTTGCCTGGCGGGATTAACACCGGGGAGCTGTTTTTT. Encoded protein: CASSLPGGINTGELFF. Full variable domain (rest looked up from reference TRBV18 and TRBJ2-2): NAGVMQNPRHLVRRRGQEARLRCSPMKGHSHVYWYRQLPEEGLKFMVYLQKENIIDESGMPKERFSAEFPKEGPSILRIQQVVRGDSAAYFCASSLPGGINTGELFFGEGSRLTVL.